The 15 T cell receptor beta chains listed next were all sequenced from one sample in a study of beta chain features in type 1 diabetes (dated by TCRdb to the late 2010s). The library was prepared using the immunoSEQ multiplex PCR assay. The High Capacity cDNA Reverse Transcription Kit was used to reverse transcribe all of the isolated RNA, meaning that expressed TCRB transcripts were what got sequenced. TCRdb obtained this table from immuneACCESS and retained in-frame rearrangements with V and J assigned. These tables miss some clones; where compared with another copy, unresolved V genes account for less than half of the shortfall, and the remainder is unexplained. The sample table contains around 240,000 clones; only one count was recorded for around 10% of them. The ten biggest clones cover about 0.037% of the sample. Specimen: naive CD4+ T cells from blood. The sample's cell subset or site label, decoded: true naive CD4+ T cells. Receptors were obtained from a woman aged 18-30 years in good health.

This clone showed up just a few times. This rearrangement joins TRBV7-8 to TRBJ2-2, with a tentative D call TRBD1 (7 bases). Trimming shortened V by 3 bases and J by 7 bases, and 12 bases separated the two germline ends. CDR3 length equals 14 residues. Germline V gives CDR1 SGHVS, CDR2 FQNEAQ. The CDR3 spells CASSLNRGGGELFF. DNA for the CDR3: TGTGCCAGCAGCTTGAACAGGGGAGGCGGGGAGCTGTTTTTT.

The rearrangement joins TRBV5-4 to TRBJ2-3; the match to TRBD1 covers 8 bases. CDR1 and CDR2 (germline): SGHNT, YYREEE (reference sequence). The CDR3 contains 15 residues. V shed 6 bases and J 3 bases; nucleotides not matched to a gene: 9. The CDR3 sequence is CASTKQGERTDTQYF. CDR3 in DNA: TGTGCCAGCACAAAACAGGGGGAAAGAACAGATACGCAGTATTTT.

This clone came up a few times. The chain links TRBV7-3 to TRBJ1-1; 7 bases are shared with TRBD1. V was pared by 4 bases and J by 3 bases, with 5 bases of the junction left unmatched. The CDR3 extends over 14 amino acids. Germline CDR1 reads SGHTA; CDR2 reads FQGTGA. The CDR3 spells CASSSTGSDTEAFF. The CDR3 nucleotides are TGTGCCAGCAGCTCGACAGGGTCGGACACTGAAGCTTTCTTT.

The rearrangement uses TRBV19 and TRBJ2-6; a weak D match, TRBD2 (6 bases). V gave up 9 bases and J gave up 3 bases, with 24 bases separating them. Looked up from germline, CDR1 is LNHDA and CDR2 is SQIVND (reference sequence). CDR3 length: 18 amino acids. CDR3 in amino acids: CASCRIGGTRNGANVLTF. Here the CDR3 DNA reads TGTGCCAGCTGCCGGATTGGAGGGACCCGTAATGGGGCCAACGTCCTGACTTTC.

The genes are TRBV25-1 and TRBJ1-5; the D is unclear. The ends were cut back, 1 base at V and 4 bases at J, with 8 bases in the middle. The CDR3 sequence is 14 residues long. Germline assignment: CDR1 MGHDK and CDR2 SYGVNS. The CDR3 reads CASSEWRVNQPQHF. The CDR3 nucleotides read TGTGCCAGCAGTGAATGGAGGGTAAATCAGCCCCAGCATTTT.

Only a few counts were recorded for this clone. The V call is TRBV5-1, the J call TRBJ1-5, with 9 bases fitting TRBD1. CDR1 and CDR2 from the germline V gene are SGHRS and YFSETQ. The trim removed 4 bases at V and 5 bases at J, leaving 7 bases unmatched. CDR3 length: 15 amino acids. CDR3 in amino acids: CASSPQGAADQPQHF. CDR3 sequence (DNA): TGCGCCAGCAGCCCACAGGGGGCGGCCGATCAGCCCCAGCATTTT.

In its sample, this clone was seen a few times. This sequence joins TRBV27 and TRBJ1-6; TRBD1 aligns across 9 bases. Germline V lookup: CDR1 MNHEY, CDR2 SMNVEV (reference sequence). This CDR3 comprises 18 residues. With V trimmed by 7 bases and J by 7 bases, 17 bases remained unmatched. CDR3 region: CASNHYRGPGQGNSPLHF. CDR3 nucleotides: TGTGCCAGCAATCATTATCGGGGTCCCGGACAGGGGAATTCACCCCTCCACTTT.

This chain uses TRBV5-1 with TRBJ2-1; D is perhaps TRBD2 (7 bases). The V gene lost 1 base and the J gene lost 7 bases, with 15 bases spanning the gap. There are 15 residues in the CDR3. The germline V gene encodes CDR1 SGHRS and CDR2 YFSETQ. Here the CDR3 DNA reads TGCGCCAGCAGCTTGTTCGGGGGCGGGAGTAATGAGCAGTTCTTC. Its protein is CASSLFGGGSNEQFF.

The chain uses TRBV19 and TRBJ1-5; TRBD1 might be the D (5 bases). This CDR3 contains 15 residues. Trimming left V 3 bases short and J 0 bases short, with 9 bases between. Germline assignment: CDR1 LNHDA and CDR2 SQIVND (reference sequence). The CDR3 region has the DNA TGTGCCAGTAGTATTGCTGGACATAGCAATCAGCCCCAGCATTTT. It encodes CASSIAGHSNQPQHF.

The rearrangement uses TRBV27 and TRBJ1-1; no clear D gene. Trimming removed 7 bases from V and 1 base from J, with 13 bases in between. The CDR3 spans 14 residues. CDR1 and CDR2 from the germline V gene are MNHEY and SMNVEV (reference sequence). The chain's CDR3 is CASTPRVGNTEAFF. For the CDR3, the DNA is TGTGCCAGCACCCCCCGGGTTGGGAACACTGAAGCTTTCTTT.

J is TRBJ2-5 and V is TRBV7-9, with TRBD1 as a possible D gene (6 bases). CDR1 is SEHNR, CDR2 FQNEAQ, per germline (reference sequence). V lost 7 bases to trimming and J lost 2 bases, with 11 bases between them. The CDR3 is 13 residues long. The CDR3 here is CASNRDIQETQYF. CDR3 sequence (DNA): TGTGCCAGCAACCGGGACATTCAAGAGACCCAGTACTTC.

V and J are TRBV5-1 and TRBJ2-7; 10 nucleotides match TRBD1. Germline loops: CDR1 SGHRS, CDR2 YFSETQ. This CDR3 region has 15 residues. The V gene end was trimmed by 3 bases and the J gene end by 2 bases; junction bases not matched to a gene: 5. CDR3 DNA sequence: TGCGCCAGCAGCTCCGGACAGGGGGAGGCCTACGAGCAGTACTTC. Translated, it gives CASSSGQGEAYEQYF.

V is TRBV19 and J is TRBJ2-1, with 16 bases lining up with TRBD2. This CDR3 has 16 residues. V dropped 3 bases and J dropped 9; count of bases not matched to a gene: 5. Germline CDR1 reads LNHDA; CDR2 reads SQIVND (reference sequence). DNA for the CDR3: TGTGCCAGTAGTATGGGGACTAGCGGGGGGGCCATTGAGCAGTTCTTC. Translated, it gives CASSMGTSGGAIEQFF.

The CDR3 loop reads CAGDRGLTEQYF. Here the CDR3 DNA reads TGCGCCGGCGACAGGGGATTGACCGAGCAGTACTTC. This rearrangement joins TRBV5-1 to TRBJ2-7, with 8 bases that match TRBD1. J gave up 6 bases and V 10 bases, and 9 bases lay outside the gene matches. Germline V lookup: CDR1 SGHRS, CDR2 YFSETQ. The CDR3 runs 12 residues.

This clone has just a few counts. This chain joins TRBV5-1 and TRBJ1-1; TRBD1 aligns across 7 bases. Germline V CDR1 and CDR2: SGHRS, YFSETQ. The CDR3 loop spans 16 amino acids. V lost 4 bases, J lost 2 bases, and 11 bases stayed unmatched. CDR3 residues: CASSQPTGISNTEAFF. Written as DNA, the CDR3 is TGCGCCAGCAGCCAGCCGACAGGGATAAGTAACACTGAAGCTTTCTTT. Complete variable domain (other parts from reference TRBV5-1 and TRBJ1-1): KAGVTQTPRYLIKTRGQQVTLSCSPISGHRSVSWYQQTPGQGLQFLFEYFSETQRNKGNFPGRFSGRQFSNSRSEMNVSTLELGDSALYLCASSQPTGISNTEAFFGQGTRLTVV.